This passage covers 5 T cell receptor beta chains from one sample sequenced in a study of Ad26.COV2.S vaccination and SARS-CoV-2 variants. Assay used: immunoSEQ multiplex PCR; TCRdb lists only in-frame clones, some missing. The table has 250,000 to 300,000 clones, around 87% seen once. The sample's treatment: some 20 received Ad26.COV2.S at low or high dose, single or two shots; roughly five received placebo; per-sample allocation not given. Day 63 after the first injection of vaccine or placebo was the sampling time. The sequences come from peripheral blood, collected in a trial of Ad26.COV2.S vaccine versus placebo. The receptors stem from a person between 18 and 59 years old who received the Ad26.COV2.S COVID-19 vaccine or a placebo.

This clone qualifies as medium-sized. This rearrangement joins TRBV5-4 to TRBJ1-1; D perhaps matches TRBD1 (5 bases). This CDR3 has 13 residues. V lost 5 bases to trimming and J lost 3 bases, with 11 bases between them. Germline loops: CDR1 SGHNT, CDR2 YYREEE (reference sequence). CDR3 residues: CASSPLGDTEAFF. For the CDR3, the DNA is TGTGCCAGCAGTCCCTTGGGGGACACTGAAGCTTTCTTT.

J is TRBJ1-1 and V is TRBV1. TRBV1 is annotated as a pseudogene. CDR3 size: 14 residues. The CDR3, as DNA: TGCACCAGCAGCCAAGGGAATCCCAAGGACGCGGCTTTCTTT. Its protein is CTSSQGNPKDAAFF.

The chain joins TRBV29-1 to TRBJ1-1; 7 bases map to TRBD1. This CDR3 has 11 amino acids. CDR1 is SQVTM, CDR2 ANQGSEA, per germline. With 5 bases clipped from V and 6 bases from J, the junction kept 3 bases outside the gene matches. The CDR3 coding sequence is TGCAGCGTTTACAGGGGAGCTGAAGCTTTCTTT. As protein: CSVYRGAEAFF.

CDR3: CASSVVTGVTGGELFF. Here the CDR3 DNA reads TGTGCCAGCAGCGTAGTGACAGGGGTTACAGGCGGGGAGCTGTTTTTT. V gene TRBV9 combines with J gene TRBJ2-2; 8 bases are a match to TRBD1. Germline CDR1 SGDLS, CDR2 YYNGEE. Losses at the gene ends were 0 bases for V and 7 bases for J; bases not matched to a gene: 8. The CDR3 totals 16 residues.

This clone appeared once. CDR3 sequence reads: CASSLASRRSSYNEQFF. CDR3 bases: TGTGCCAGCAGCTTGGCCTCTAGGAGGAGCTCCTACAATGAGCAGTTCTTC. V gene TRBV5-5 combines with J gene TRBJ2-1, with a tentative D call TRBD2 (5 bases). This CDR3 has 17 residues. The V end lost 0 bases, the J end lost 0 bases, and 13 bases lay between the germline ends. Germline V gene sequence: CDR1 SGHKS, CDR2 YYEKEE (reference sequence).